A selection of T cell receptor beta chains follows, all from one sample in a study of blood T cell repertoires in COVID-19. Data came from immunoSEQ multiplex PCR; TCRdb stores just in-frame clones and leaves some out. The sample has 160,000 or so clones; about 81% are singletons. The sequencing input was peripheral blood. The receptors were sampled from a man aged 55 to 70 with active or convalescent COVID-19. Both conserved end residues are part of each CDR3.

j_call v_call cdr3_aa
TRBJ1-1 TRBV20-1 CSASRQVYTEAFF
TRBJ2-5 TRBV5-1 CASSLAVGRQQETQYF
TRBJ2-5 TRBV11-3 CASSSTSVGETQYF
TRBJ1-2 TRBV3-1/TRBV3-2 CASSRTGVSGYTF
TRBJ2-1 TRBV4-2 CASSQASLAGASEQFF
TRBJ2-1 TRBV3-1/TRBV3-2 CASSHGTSGRGSYNEQFF
TRBJ1-6 TRBV6-5 CASRGKDNSPLHF
TRBJ1-5 TRBV19 CASRIWQGASQPQHF
TRBJ2-2 TRBV5-5 CASSYYGGTGELFF
TRBJ2-3 TRBV27 CASSLTRVRDTQYF
TRBJ1-1 TRBV25-1 CASSGTGWSAFF